This T cell receptor beta chain emerged from a study of vaccination and CD4 T cells after COVID-19. Overall study context: Recovered-phase convalescent patients showed SARS-CoV-2 positivity by nasal swab PCR; nine were mild, one severe. Treatment of control cultures consisted of a CEFX pool, an HIV-1 Nef pool, or no peptide. Everyone enrolled got two doses of BNT162b2 or mRNA-1273 vaccine. The study's findings and limits: In median terms, SARS-CoV-2-reactive clonotypes went from approximately 21 to 40, a nonsignificant rise.

This clonotype was counted once. The antigen is not known. Once obtained from cultured CD4+ T cells, the DNA was sequenced using the Oncomine TCR Beta short-read assay. In TCRdb, the PCR reads were re-called with MiXCR into one record per CDR3 protein. The repertoire consists of about 20,000 distinct CDR3 sequences, with around 63% occurring once and the leading ten covering 3.5% to 4.5%. J was trimmed by 3 bases and V by 5 bases; bases with no gene match: 10. CDR1 and CDR2 (germline): DFQATT, SNEGSKA (reference sequence). The CDR3 runs to 16 residues. Documented treatment: approximately 11-day PBMC culture with coronavirus spike peptide pools or control peptides (ViraFEST assay).

This chain joins TRBV20-1 and TRBJ1-5; 10 bases map to TRBD1. This TCR was sampled from a human donor who had recovered from COVID-19. The specimen was CD4+ T cells from blood, cultured in vitro. CDR3 sequence (DNA): TGCAGTGCTCCTGAGTCGGGACAGGGGTACAATCAGCCCCAGCATTTT. Translation: CSAPESGQGYNQPQHF.